This T cell receptor (beta chain) was observed in a study of T-cell memory formation after mild COVID-19. MiXCR, applied by TCRdb to the 5' RACE reads, yields one record per CDR3 protein. The sample yields hundreds of thousands of distinct CDR3 sequences, roughly 23% seen once. The germline CDR1 and CDR2 sequences are LGHDT and YNNKEL (reference sequence). Trimming removed 4 bases from V and 1 base from J, with 13 bases in between. The CDR3 totals 15 residues. Sequenced input: PBMCs or a T cell subset sorted from them (not recorded which). The chain has TRBV3-1 and TRBJ1-1; D perhaps matches TRBD1 (6 bases). This clonotype was obtained from an adult woman who had mild COVID-19 (a few samples of this study predate the infection). Cell type and time point are not known. DNA for the CDR3: TGTGCCAGCAGCCGCCGGGACACGGCGAACACTGAAGCTTTCTTT. Residues: CASSRRDTANTEAFF.